This paragraph covers one TCR beta chain sequence. The record originates from a study of blood T cell repertoires in COVID-19. The wider study: T cells, B-cell-depleted T cells, or PBMCs provided the cDNA or gDNA that served as material.

The protocol was immunoSEQ multiplex PCR, while the TCRdb copy is restricted to in-frame clones and leaves out a portion. The table has about 200,000 clones, about 91% seen once. CDR3 length equals 14 residues. From germline, CDR1 is MNHEY and CDR2 SVGAGI. Trimming shortened V by 8 bases and J by 0 bases, and 13 bases separated the two germline ends. Input material: peripheral blood. The sequence derives from a man between 18 and 35 years old with active or convalescent COVID-19. The rearrangement uses TRBV6-5 and TRBJ1-2; tentatively, D is TRBD1 (6 bases). CDR3: CASQRRGTNYGYTF. The CDR3 DNA sequence: TGTGCCAGCCAGCGCAGGGGCACTAACTATGGCTACACCTTC.